This T cell receptor (beta chain) was recorded in a study of CD8 T cells in Susac syndrome. This CDR3 has 12 residues. V was cut by 3 bases and J by 1 base, with 7 bases left in between. Germline V CDR1 and CDR2: GTSNPN, SVGIG (reference sequence). Each multiple sclerosis control was a treatment-naive patient with relapsing-remitting disease that was either stable or active. Random hexamers served to reverse transcribe roughly 0.5 to 1 ug RNA. Amplification of TCR beta CDR3 by immunoSEQ multiplex PCR spanned 54 Vbeta and 13 Jbeta. TCRdb analysed the immunoSEQ multiplex PCR reads with MiXCR anew, one entry per CDR3 protein. The sample shows 200,000 or so distinct CDR3 sequences, 90% to 97% of them seen only once.

This chain uses TRBV30 with TRBJ2-7, with a tentative D call TRBD2 (5 bases). The sequencing sample was made of CD4+ T cells from PBMCs. This TCR was recovered from a human donor with multiple sclerosis. CDR3 bases: TGTGCCTGGAGCCGGACTTCCTACGAGCAGTACTTC. As protein: CAWSRTSYEQYF.